This T cell receptor (beta chain) stems from a study of T cells expressing NK-cell markers. Whole-study context: Underlying the TCR beta repertoires were sorted CD3+CD56+NKG2C+, CD3+CD56+NKG2C- and CD3+CD56-NKG2C+ T cells.

What made the TCR beta cDNA was 5'RACE template switching with UMIs. One entry per CDR3 protein, without DNA, is what TCRdb gives after re-calling the 5' RACE reads. The listing records about 380,000 distinct CDR3 sequences. Whole-study results and caveats: Clones of NKG2C+ T cells that had expanded were of unclear HCMV specificity. In five or six donors, dominant CD3+CD56+NKG2C+ clonotypes ranked among the top 10 CD8+ clonotypes.

In the case of this clonotype: Its antigen remains unidentified.

The CDR3 totals 15 residues. Germline lookup yields CDR1 KGHSH and CDR2 LQKENI. The sequence derives from a man aged 18-75 years in good health. The specimen was blood T cells: a sorted CD56 or NKG2C T cell subset, CD4+ or CD8+ T cells, or bulk PBMC T cells (not recorded which). V and J are TRBV18 and TRBJ2-1. CDR3 loop: CASSPLTGTYNEQFF.